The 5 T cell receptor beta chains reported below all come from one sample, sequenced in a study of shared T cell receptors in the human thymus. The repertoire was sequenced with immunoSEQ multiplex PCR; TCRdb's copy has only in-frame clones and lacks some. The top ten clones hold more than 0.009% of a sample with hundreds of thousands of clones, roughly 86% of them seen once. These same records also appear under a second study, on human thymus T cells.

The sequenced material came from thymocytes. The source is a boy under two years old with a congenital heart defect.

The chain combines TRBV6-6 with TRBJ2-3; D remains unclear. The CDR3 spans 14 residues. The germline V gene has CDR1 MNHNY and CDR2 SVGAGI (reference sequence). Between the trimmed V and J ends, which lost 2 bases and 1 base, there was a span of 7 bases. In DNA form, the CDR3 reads TGTGCCAGCAGTTACGGCTCTGGCACAGATACGCAGTATTTT. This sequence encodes CASSYGSGTDTQYF.

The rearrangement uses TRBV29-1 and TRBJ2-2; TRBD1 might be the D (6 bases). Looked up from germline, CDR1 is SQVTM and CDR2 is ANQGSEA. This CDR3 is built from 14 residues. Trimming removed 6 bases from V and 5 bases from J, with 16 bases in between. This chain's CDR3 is CSVEPLRGTGELFF. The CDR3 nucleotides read TGCAGCGTCGAACCCCTCAGGGGAACCGGGGAGCTGTTTTTT.

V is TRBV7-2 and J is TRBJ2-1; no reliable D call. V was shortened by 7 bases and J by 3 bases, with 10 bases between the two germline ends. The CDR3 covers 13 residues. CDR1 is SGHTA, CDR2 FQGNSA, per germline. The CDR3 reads CASTPNYYNEQFF. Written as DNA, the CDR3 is TGTGCCAGCACTCCGAACTACTACAATGAGCAGTTCTTC.

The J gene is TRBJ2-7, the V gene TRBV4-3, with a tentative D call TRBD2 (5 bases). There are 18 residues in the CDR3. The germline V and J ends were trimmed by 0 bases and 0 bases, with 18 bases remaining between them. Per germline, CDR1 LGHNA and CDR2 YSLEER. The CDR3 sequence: CASSQEPKISESSYEQYF. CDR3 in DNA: TGCGCCAGCAGCCAAGAGCCAAAAATTAGCGAAAGCTCCTACGAGCAGTACTTC.

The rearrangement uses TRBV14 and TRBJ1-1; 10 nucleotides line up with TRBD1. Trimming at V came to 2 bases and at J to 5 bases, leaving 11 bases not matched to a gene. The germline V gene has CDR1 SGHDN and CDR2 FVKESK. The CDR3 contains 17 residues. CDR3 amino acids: CASSQTKDRGRRTEAFF. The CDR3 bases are TGTGCCAGCAGCCAAACCAAAGACAGGGGGCGAAGGACTGAAGCTTTCTTT. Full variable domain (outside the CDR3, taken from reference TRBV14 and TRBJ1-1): EAGVTQFPSHSVIEKGQTVTLRCDPISGHDNLYWYRRVMGKEIKFLLHFVKESKQDESGMPNNRFLAERTGGTYSTLKVQPAELEDSGVYFCASSQTKDRGRRTEAFFGQGTRLTVV.